This T cell receptor beta chain was observed in a study of blood T cells in healthy people across ages. Sample-barcoded 5' priming and a J-beta primer mix drove a second PCR of roughly 7 to 11 cycles. Through a template-switch adaptor with 12 random nucleotides, each cDNA molecule received a tag. TCRdb reprocessed the 5' RACE reads with MiXCR, giving one entry per CDR3 protein. This sample has 1.8 million or so distinct CDR3 sequences, with about two fifths found just once. CDR1 is SGDLS and CDR2 is YYNGEE in the germline V gene. V was cut by 0 bases and J by 6 bases, with 22 bases left in between. The CDR3 consists of 18 residues. Per sample, at least 5 micrograms of total RNA were extracted. This clonotype was detected only a few times.

This sequence was found in a human donor in good health. The sample comprised blood. This chain uses TRBV9 with TRBJ2-1; D might be TRBD1 (6 bases). CDR3 nucleotides: TGTGCCAGCAGCGTAGCCCCCCACAGGGCGCCATATTCCAATGAGCAGTTCTTC. Protein: CASSVAPHRAPYSNEQFF.